The rows below give T cell receptor beta chains drawn from one sample of a study of graft-versus-host responses after intestinal transplantation. The method was immunoSEQ multiplex PCR; TCRdb's version includes in-frame clones alone and lacks a portion of them. The sample has around 100,000 clones; 87% are singletons. No antigen has been identified for these receptors. Sequencing used unstimulated CD4+ T cells sorted from spleen or lymph node cells, obtained before transplant. All receptors derive from a human donor who was the organ donor for an intestinal transplant. CDR3s leave out the opening cysteine and the closing phenylalanine or tryptophan.

v_call cdr3_aa
TRBV2 ASSLGQGRGRGNIQY
TRBV25-1 ASSEFRGNRPNLR
TRBV6-1 ASSENFGEQF
TRBV28 ASSSWDPLSYNEQF
TRBV28 ATRTGKIHSYEQY
TRBV10-2 ASTRAGDQPQH
TRBV11-2 ASSSGAGSSPLH
TRBV28 ASSLSRGLNYGYT
TRBV11-1 ASSFSSYEQY
TRBV5-6 ASSLPLAGLQDTQY
TRBV6-5 ASSSMPPVYGYT
TRBV19 ASSTRQGVIEQF
TRBV4-2 ASSPQGVAGGSYNEQF
TRBV28 ASSFLGTSPGETQY
TRBV5-4 ASSLLAGAPGVTDTQY
TRBV19 ASSIEGGWRQELQY
TRBV6-6 ASRPGTGVNQPQH
TRBV5-1 ASSPDGSVASNQPQH
TRBV2 AIVTQGAGNSPLH
TRBV10-2 ASPVGPVESGANVLT
TRBV28 ASSFGGARGEKLF
TRBV5-1 ASSMRRTGATLNTGELF
TRBV2 ASRGQGSSGNTIY
TRBV4-2 ASATGTGDGSPEAF
TRBV6-6 ASRRTGGPYEQY
TRBV30 AWKGRTNQPQH
TRBV7-8 ASSSLRGRDTGELF
TRBV18 ASSPPGQGGQSTEAF
TRBV18 ASSPSGLAGYNEQF
TRBV4-1 ASSLRGAPWVNSPLH
TRBV5-6 ASSLGQGNTIY
TRBV10-3 AISERGRVSGYT
TRBV28 ASRNRGELLFHQPQH
TRBV5-1 ASSPGQGGNGELF
TRBV10-3 AISSGLAGGQETQY
TRBV5-6 ASSLVGHAQPQH
TRBV25-1 ASSRDRGYEQY
TRBV18 ASSYASGTANTIY
TRBV5-1 ASSFLGLATDTQY
TRBV28 ASSRPRRGYT
TRBV5-1 ASSAYSGVVTDTQY
TRBV27 ASRYRVNEQF
TRBV5-4 ASSPQGVSYNEQF
TRBV29-1 SVDRGLGDTEAF
TRBV10-1 ASSESGRPEAF
TRBV14 ASSSGGYGYT
TRBV2 ASKGPPTYEQY
TRBV6-4 ASSEEDSTDTQY
TRBV20-1 SATLGDEQF